What follows are 11 T cell receptor beta chains derived from one specimen sequenced in a study of shared clonotypes between healthy human individuals (dated by TCRdb to about 2020). Library method: the immunoSEQ multiplex PCR assay. The table comes from immuneACCESS by way of TCRdb, which keeps in-frame sequences with V and J called. Part of the clones is missing from these tables; in studies checked, under half for an unresolved V gene and the rest for unknown reasons. The sample yields approximately 1,000,000 clones; 77% were counted once. The top ten clones comprise roughly 0.82% of the sample. Sequenced material: memory CD4+ T cells from PBMCs. The label giving this sample's cell subset or site can be read as: CD45RA-negative fraction. The origin of the receptors is a man aged 18 to 35 in good health. Some clones in this sample may be carry-over from other donors' samples.

The chain recombines TRBV15 with TRBJ2-7; D ambiguous. V gave up 0 bases and J gave up 2 bases, with 8 bases separating them. This CDR3 region has 14 residues. The germline V gene has CDR1 LNHNV and CDR2 YYDKDF (reference sequence). CDR3 sequence (DNA): TGTGCCACCAGCAGAGAGGTAGGGACCTACGAGCAGTACTTC. This translates into CATSREVGTYEQYF.

In this sample, this clone turned up once. The chain carries TRBV5-8 and TRBJ2-5; the match to TRBD1 covers 7 bases. The CDR3 has 18 amino acids. CDR1 is SGHTS, CDR2 YDEGEE, per germline. V was clipped by 2 bases and J by 1 base; unmatched bases: 14. CDR3 sequence: CASSFWDRFSSTQETQYF. The CDR3 DNA is TGTGCCAGCAGCTTTTGGGACAGATTTTCCTCAACCCAAGAGACCCAGTACTTC.

The chain links TRBV2 to TRBJ2-1; D ambiguous. Trimming cost V 7 bases and J 8 bases, with 9 bases left between them. Germline assignment: CDR1 SNHLY and CDR2 FYNNEI. This CDR3 is 11 amino acids long. The CDR3 nucleotides are TGTGCCAGCAAGCTAAAGGATGAGCAGTTCTTC. The encoded protein is CASKLKDEQFF.

V usage is TRBV19 and J usage is TRBJ2-7, with 9 bases lining up with TRBD1. This CDR3 has 15 amino acids. V shed 5 bases, J shed 3 bases, and the junction held 8 bases outside the gene matches. In germline, CDR1 is LNHDA, CDR2 SQIVND (reference sequence). CDR3 sequence (DNA): TGTGCCAGTAGTGATCCGGGACAGGGAGGCTACGAGCAGTACTTC. This sequence encodes CASSDPGQGGYEQYF.

The V and J genes are TRBV27 and TRBJ2-5, with 7 positions matching TRBD1. This CDR3 has 14 residues. CDR1 and CDR2 from the germline V gene are MNHEY and SMNVEV (reference sequence). J was trimmed by 6 bases and V by 5 bases; bases with no gene match: 9. This CDR3 reads CASSPWTGTQTQYF. DNA for the CDR3: TGTGCCAGCAGTCCCTGGACAGGAACCCAGACCCAGTACTTC.

The chain uses TRBV6-1 and TRBJ2-5; no firm D call. Germline V gene lookup returns CDR1 MNHNS and CDR2 SASEGT. There are 15 residues in the CDR3. Trimming cost V 5 bases and J 5 bases, with 18 bases left between them. This CDR3 is CASSPRVLAWETQYF. In nucleotides, the CDR3 is TGTGCCAGCAGTCCCCGTGTCCTTGCATGGGAGACCCAGTACTTC.

The chain links TRBV5-6 to TRBJ1-1; D might be TRBD1 (6 bases). Trimming pared 3 bases from V and 1 base from J, leaving 7 bases between. The CDR3 spans 13 residues. Germline values: CDR1 SGHDT, CDR2 YYEEEE. The chain's CDR3 is CASSWTANTEAFF. The CDR3 coding sequence is TGTGCCAGCAGCTGGACAGCGAACACTGAAGCTTTCTTT.

For this clone: This sample includes further DNA sequences coding for the same CDR3. The chain uses TRBV5-1 and TRBJ2-1, with D uncertain. This CDR3 has 13 residues. Looked up from germline, CDR1 is SGHRS and CDR2 is YFSETQ. Trimming pared 0 bases from V and 5 bases from J, leaving 6 bases between. The chain's CDR3 is CASSLVPDNEQFF. In DNA form, the CDR3 reads TGCGCCAGCAGCTTGGTGCCAGACAATGAGCAGTTCTTC. The full variable domain, with the rest looked up from reference TRBV5-1 and TRBJ2-1, is KAGVTQTPRYLIKTRGQQVTLSCSPISGHRSVSWYQQTPGQGLQFLFEYFSETQRNKGNFPGRFSGRQFSNSRSEMNVSTLELGDSALYLCASSLVPDNEQFFGPGTRLTVL.

Turning to this clone: A single base is all that separates this from a far larger clone, so a read error is likely. The sample contains more than one DNA sequence encoding this CDR3. The J gene is TRBJ2-5, the V gene TRBV30; D remains ambiguous. CDR1 is GTSNPN and CDR2 is SVGIG in the germline V gene (reference sequence). V was cut by 0 bases and J by 1 base, with 12 bases left in between. The CDR3 has 15 residues. The CDR3 reads CAWSVLGHGQETQYF. The CDR3 nucleotides read TGTGCCTGGAGTGTACTCGGGCACGGCCAAGAGACCCAGTACTTC.

Of note for this clone: This specimen includes other DNA sequences encoding the same CDR3. The rearrangement uses TRBV5-1 and TRBJ1-2, with no clear D. Germline V lookup: CDR1 SGHRS, CDR2 YFSETQ. CDR3 length: 14 residues. The ends were cut back, 0 bases at V and 2 bases at J, with 8 bases in the middle. CDR3 amino acids: CASSLESVNYGYTF. The CDR3 DNA reads as TGCGCCAGCAGCTTGGAGTCGGTAAACTATGGCTACACCTTC.

The chain uses TRBV5-1 and TRBJ2-3; 7 nucleotides match TRBD1. Germline CDR1 reads SGHRS; CDR2 reads YFSETQ. V gave up 3 bases and J gave up 2 bases; unmatched junction bases: 6. This CDR3 comprises 15 residues. This CDR3 reads CASSWTGAPTDTQYF. The CDR3 DNA reads as TGCGCCAGCAGCTGGACAGGAGCCCCCACAGATACGCAGTATTTT.